The entry below describes one TCR beta chain. The target antigen is unknown. The length of the CDR3 is 15 residues. Per germline, CDR1 ENHRY and CDR2 SYGVKD. Trimming took 7 bases from V and 4 from J; bases not matched to a gene: 6. These data are taken from a study of cytomegalovirus exposure and HLA in healthy donors. Both 60 Vbeta primers and 13 Jbeta primers went into the PCR. Authors' processing steps: It was a later analysis that counted about 80 million unique TCR beta chains, of which 8.5 million to 12 million were shared. Sequencing used immunoSEQ multiplex PCR; TCRdb keeps in-frame clones, though not all of them. V, J and clone size are taken as reported in that table, and D and trimming were inferred from the DNA itself. Of about 130,000 clones listed, about 76% were seen once; the top ten hold 0.55% to 0.85%. Findings of the study overall: Later work associated fewer than 20,000 TCR beta sequences with HLA alleles at 0.05 false discovery rate.

This clonotype was obtained from a man in his late teens or twenties in good health and CMV-seronegative. V and J are TRBV10-3 and TRBJ2-1; TRBD2 matches at 11 bases. Sequencing was done on a sample of PBMCs. CDR3 residues: CAITSLAGVYNEQFF. In nucleotides, the CDR3 is TGTGCCATCACCTCACTAGCGGGGGTGTACAATGAGCAGTTCTTC.